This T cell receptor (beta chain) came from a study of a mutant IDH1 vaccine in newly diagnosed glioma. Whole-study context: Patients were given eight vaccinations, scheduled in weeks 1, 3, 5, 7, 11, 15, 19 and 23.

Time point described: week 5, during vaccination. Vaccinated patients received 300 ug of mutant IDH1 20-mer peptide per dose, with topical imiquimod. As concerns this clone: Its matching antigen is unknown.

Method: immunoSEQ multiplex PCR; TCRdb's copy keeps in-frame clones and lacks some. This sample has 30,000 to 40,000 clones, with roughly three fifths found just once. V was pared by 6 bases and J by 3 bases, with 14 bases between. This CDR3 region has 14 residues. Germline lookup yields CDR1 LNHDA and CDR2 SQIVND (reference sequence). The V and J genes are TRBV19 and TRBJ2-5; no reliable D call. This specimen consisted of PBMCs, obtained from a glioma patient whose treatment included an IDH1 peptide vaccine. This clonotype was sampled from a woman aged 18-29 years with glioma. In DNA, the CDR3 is TGTGCCAGTAGGGCAGAGACGGAAAAAGAGACCCAGTACTTC. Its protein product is CASRAETEKETQYF.